This T cell receptor (beta chain) was profiled in a study of cytomegalovirus exposure and HLA in healthy donors. Findings and limits, study-wide: A later analysis linked 16,951 TCR beta sequences to HLA alleles at 0.05 false discovery rate.

Trimming removed 0 bases at V and 0 bases at J, with 11 bases between. The CDR3 has 16 residues. Germline V gives CDR1 LNHNV, CDR2 YYDKDF (reference sequence). PCR was performed using 60 Vbeta and 13 Jbeta primers. Profiled with immunoSEQ multiplex PCR; TCRdb holds only in-frame clones, not every one. Of some 90,000 clones listed, 80% to 85% are singletons. Turning to this clone: Antigen: not known.

The sequencing sample was made of PBMCs. The chain is built from TRBV15 and TRBJ1-2; D is uncertain. The sequence was obtained from a man aged 40-55 years in good health and CMV-seronegative. The CDR3, as DNA: TGTGCCACCAGCAGAGATCCGGGAAGTCCTAACTATGGCTACACCTTC. It yields the protein CATSRDPGSPNYGYTF.